A single T cell receptor (beta chain) is shown here with its context. The repertoire was sequenced with immunoSEQ multiplex PCR; TCRdb's copy has only in-frame clones and lacks some. The sample holds about 150,000 clones, approximately 80% seen once. Trimming cost V 6 bases and J 5 bases, with 22 bases left between them. This CDR3 region has 16 residues. Looked up from germline, CDR1 is LNHDA and CDR2 is SQIVND (reference sequence). This specimen comes from a study of blood T cell repertoires in COVID-19. Sequencing was carried out using peripheral blood. The clonotype was recovered from a woman in her sixties or seventies with COVID-19, enrolled during active disease. J is TRBJ1-2 and V is TRBV19; perhaps TRBD1 as D (6 bases). This CDR3 reads CASRPPAGGTRYGYTF. Written as DNA, the CDR3 is TGTGCCAGTAGACCTCCAGCGGGGGGCACTAGGTATGGCTACACCTTC.